These T cell receptor beta chains were read from a single sample in a study of T cell changes during pregnancy in multiple sclerosis. Sequencing used immunoSEQ multiplex PCR; TCRdb keeps in-frame clones, though not all of them. This sample has about 36,000 clones, with more than 70% found just once. This sample comprised CD4+ T cells from peripheral blood mononuclear cells, obtained in the first trimester of pregnancy. The receptors come from a female donor with multiple sclerosis, enrolled in a pregnancy study. The CDR3 runs from the conserved cysteine through the conserved F or W. Each record gives: V gene, J gene, D gene, clone size, CDR3 DNA, CDR3 protein. The D gene is left open where the match is weak. Clone size is shown for a subset of rows, as once, few, many or a class of expanded clone.

>TRBV19|TRBJ2-3|TRBD1|-
TGTGCCAGTACCTCGACAGGGGGCACAGATACGCAGTATTTT
CASTSTGGTDTQYF
>TRBV7-2|TRBJ2-7|-|-
TGTGCCAGCAGCTTAGGCCCAAACATACAGAGCTCCTACGAGCAGTACTTC
CASSLGPNIQSSYEQYF
>TRBV6-1|TRBJ1-5|TRBD1|-
TGTGCCAGCAGCGACCGGGACAGGGGCCATCAGCCCCAGCATTTT
CASSDRDRGHQPQHF
>TRBV19|TRBJ1-1|TRBD1|once
TGTGCCAGTACACGACAGGGCTCGGAAGCTTTCTTT
CASTRQGSEAFF
>TRBV5-6|TRBJ2-1|TRBD1|-
TGTGCCAGCAGCTGGGACAGGGTAGTGAATGAGCAGTTCTTC
CASSWDRVVNEQFF
>TRBV5-1|TRBJ2-1|TRBD2|-
TGCGCCAGCAGCCGGCCCCTTCCGACTAGCGGGGCCAAGGTTGGAGAGCAGTTCTTC
CASSRPLPTSGAKVGEQFF
>TRBV4-1|TRBJ2-1|TRBD1|-
TGCGCCAGCAGCCAAGATTACCCGTTGACAGGGTACAATGAGCAGTTCTTC
CASSQDYPLTGYNEQFF
>TRBV9|TRBJ2-1|TRBD2|-
TGTGCCAGCAGCACCCGCGGGGGGGCCAGTGAGCAGTTCTTC
CASSTRGGASEQFF
>TRBV7-6|TRBJ1-4|-|-
TGTGCCAGCAGCTTAGCAACGACAGTCAATGAAAAACTGTTTTTT
CASSLATTVNEKLFF
>TRBV18|TRBJ1-1|TRBD1|-
TGTGCCAGCTCTACAACCAGGGGGATGAACACTGAAGCTTTCTTT
CASSTTRGMNTEAFF
>TRBV5-1|TRBJ1-3|-|-
TGCGCCAGCAGCTTGGATGGTCCGACGGGAGGAAACACCATATATTTT
CASSLDGPTGGNTIYF